These 19 T cell receptor beta chains originate from one sample sequenced in a study of shared clonotypes between healthy human individuals. CD45RO-negative, CCR7-selected cells formed the naive CD8 fraction, which excluded terminally differentiated effector memory CD45RA+ cells. Method: immunoSEQ multiplex PCR; TCRdb's copy keeps in-frame clones and lacks some. The table shows about 2.1 million clones, with approximately 94% occurring only once. Sequenced sample: naive CD8+ T cells from PBMCs. Source of these receptors: a man aged 18-30 years in good health. Some clones in this sample may be carry-over from other donors' samples.

CDR3 protein: CASSQDGVGQAYNEQFF. CDR3 DNA: TGTGCCAGCAGCCAAGATGGGGTCGGCCAGGCCTACAATGAGCAGTTCTTC. The V gene is TRBV14, the J gene TRBJ2-1; unclear D gene. V shed 0 bases and J shed 2 bases, with 14 bases lying between them. The CDR3 is 17 amino acids. Germline assignment: CDR1 SGHDN and CDR2 FVKESK.

This sequence joins TRBV7-9 and TRBJ2-3; TRBD1 is a possible D gene (6 bases). This CDR3 spans 14 amino acids. CDR1 and CDR2 (germline): SEHNR, FQNEAQ (reference sequence). V dropped 6 bases and J dropped 5 bases, with 15 bases sitting between them. The CDR3 bases are TGTGCCAGCAGTTATGACAGGTCGGGAGATACGCAGTATTTT. It translates to CASSYDRSGDTQYF.

The chain is built from TRBV7-8 and TRBJ2-3, with D possibly called TRBD1 or TRBD2 (6 bases each). V lost 8 bases and J 2 bases, leaving 14 bases between the germline ends. CDR3 length: 14 amino acids. Germline CDR1 reads SGHVS; CDR2 reads FQNEAQ. CDR3 nucleotides: TGTGCCAGCGGGGGGCAGGCCACCACAGATACGCAGTATTTT. Translated: CASGGQATTDTQYF.

The gene calls are TRBV19 and TRBJ1-4; D is ambiguous. The germline V gene has CDR1 LNHDA and CDR2 SQIVND (reference sequence). Trimming removed 5 bases from V and 0 bases from J, with 13 bases in between. This CDR3 contains 16 residues. CDR3 amino acids: CASSPRDLATNEKLFF. The CDR3 DNA reads as TGTGCCAGTAGTCCCCGAGACCTCGCAACTAATGAAAAACTGTTTTTT.

V usage is TRBV27 and J usage is TRBJ2-5, with D perhaps matching TRBD2 (6 bases). The germline CDR1 and CDR2 sequences are MNHEY and SMNVEV (reference sequence). Deletions cut 3 bases from V and 5 bases from J, with 13 bases between. This CDR3 has 14 residues. The CDR3 is CASSFRRGVETQYF. The CDR3 DNA sequence: TGTGCCAGCAGTTTTAGGCGGGGCGTGGAGACCCAGTACTTC.

This clone was counted a few times. The genes are TRBV7-9 and TRBJ1-1; D unclear. The germline gives CDR1 SEHNR, CDR2 FQNEAQ (reference sequence). CDR3 length: 14 residues. Trimming removed 7 bases at V and 5 bases at J, with 17 bases between. This chain's CDR3 is CASNPQVGETEAFF. The CDR3 DNA is TGTGCCAGCAACCCTCAGGTCGGCGAGACTGAAGCTTTCTTT.

CDR3 amino acids: CASRPGQNSYEQYF. CDR3 sequence (DNA): TGTGCCAGCAGACCCGGACAGAACTCCTACGAGCAGTACTTC. The genes are TRBV6-5 and TRBJ2-7; maybe TRBD1 (6 bases). The germline CDR1 and CDR2 sequences are MNHEY and SVGAGI. The V end was cut by 6 bases, the J end by 0 bases, with 12 bases between. The CDR3 is 14 amino acids.

The CDR3 coding sequence is TGTGCCAGCAGCTTAGAAGGGTTAGTCGGATACAATGAGCAGTTCTTC. Translation: CASSLEGLVGYNEQFF. This sequence joins TRBV7-7 and TRBJ2-1, with D unclear. The CDR3 covers 16 residues. Trimming took 1 base from V and 4 from J, leaving 14 bases between them. Germline CDR1 and CDR2: SSHAT and FNYEAQ (reference sequence).

The J gene is TRBJ2-3, the V gene TRBV10-3; tentatively, D is TRBD2 (6 bases). Germline values: CDR1 ENHRY, CDR2 SYGVKD. The CDR3 runs 14 residues. Trimming shortened V by 7 bases and J by 8 bases, and 19 bases separated the two germline ends. In nucleotides, the CDR3 is TGTGCCATCACTCCTGGGACTCCGCCCGGTACGCAGTATTTT. Translation gives CAITPGTPPGTQYF.

The chain has TRBV4-1 and TRBJ2-3; D not certain. Per the germline V gene, CDR1 is MGHRA and CDR2 is YSYEKL. V shed 6 bases and J shed 0 bases, with 16 bases lying between them. The CDR3 spans 16 residues. CDR3 loop: CASRPSETLSTDTQYF. In nucleotides, the CDR3 is TGCGCCAGCAGACCCAGCGAGACATTGAGCACAGATACGCAGTATTTT.

This sequence joins TRBV10-3 and TRBJ2-1, with a possible D match to TRBD2 (5 bases). CDR1 and CDR2 (germline): ENHRY, SYGVKD. Deletions cut 2 bases from V and 0 bases from J, with 11 bases between. The CDR3 covers 16 residues. Written as DNA, the CDR3 is TGTGCCATCAGTGAGGAGGGTGTCAGCTCCTACAATGAGCAGTTCTTC. Encoded protein: CAISEEGVSSYNEQFF.

This chain connects TRBV5-1 to TRBJ2-2; the D gene is possibly TRBD1 (6 bases). Germline CDR1 is SGHRS and CDR2 is YFSETQ. CDR3 length: 15 amino acids. V dropped 4 bases and J dropped 2 bases, with 12 bases sitting between them. The CDR3 DNA reads TGCGCCAGCAGCGGGACACGAGGAAACACCGGGGAGCTGTTTTTT. Translating gives CASSGTRGNTGELFF.

This clone was counted once. CDR3 loop: CASSTRDRAPAGANVLTF. CDR3 in DNA: TGTGCCAGCAGTACCCGGGACCGAGCACCGGCGGGGGCCAACGTCCTGACTTTC. This chain joins TRBV27 and TRBJ2-6; D possibly matches TRBD1 or TRBD2 (5 bases each). Germline CDR1 MNHEY, CDR2 SMNVEV (reference sequence). The V and J ends lost 5 bases and 4 bases respectively, with 21 bases between them. The CDR3 extends over 18 amino acids. Full variable domain (remainder filled in from reference TRBV27 and TRBJ2-6): EAQVTQNPRYLITVTGKKLTVTCSQNMNHEYMSWYRQDPGLGLRQIYYSMNVEVTDKGDVPEGYKVSRKEKRNFPLILESPSPNQTSLYFCASSTRDRAPAGANVLTFGAGSRLTVL.

The chain is built from TRBV5-6 and TRBJ1-1; D gene ambiguous. Trimming removed 0 bases from V and 1 base from J, with 7 bases in between. The germline V gene has CDR1 SGHDT and CDR2 YYEEEE. This CDR3 has 14 amino acids. Written as DNA, the CDR3 is TGTGCCAGCAGCTTGGGGGTAGCGAACACTGAAGCTTTCTTT. It translates to CASSLGVANTEAFF. Complete variable domain (other parts from reference TRBV5-6 and TRBJ1-1): DAGVTQSPTHLIKTRGQQVTLRCSPKSGHDTVSWYQQALGQGPQFIFQYYEEEERQRGNFPDRFSGHQFPNYSSELNVNALLLGDSALYLCASSLGVANTEAFFGQGTRLTVV.

This rearrangement joins TRBV13 to TRBJ1-1, with D perhaps matching TRBD1 (6 bases). This CDR3 contains 14 residues. Looked up from germline, CDR1 is PRHDT and CDR2 is FYEKMQ (reference sequence). Trimming pared 10 bases from V and 3 bases from J, leaving 18 bases between. This CDR3 is CATSRGAADTEAFF. In DNA, the CDR3 is TGTGCCACCAGTCGGGGGGCGGCTGACACTGAAGCTTTCTTT.

The rearrangement links TRBV7-2 to TRBJ2-2, with D tentatively TRBD2 (5 bases). This CDR3 region has 15 residues. Trimming removed 5 bases at V and 3 bases at J, with 13 bases between. From germline, CDR1 is SGHTA and CDR2 FQGNSA. CDR3: CASSEDLTDTGELFF. The CDR3 nucleotides are TGTGCCAGCAGCGAGGACTTGACGGACACCGGGGAGCTGTTTTTT.

The gene calls are TRBV13 and TRBJ2-1; tentative D call: TRBD2 (6 bases). Germline V lookup: CDR1 PRHDT, CDR2 FYEKMQ (reference sequence). The V and J ends lost 5 bases and 1 base respectively, with 18 bases between them. The CDR3 has 17 residues. CDR3 sequence reads: CASSMSPPRGSYNEQFF. The CDR3 DNA sequence: TGTGCCAGCAGCATGTCCCCCCCCCGGGGGTCCTACAATGAGCAGTTCTTC.

The chain carries TRBV19 and TRBJ1-4, with TRBD1 matching 8 bases. Germline lookup yields CDR1 LNHDA and CDR2 SQIVND (reference sequence). The CDR3 totals 14 residues. V trimming: 9 bases; J trimming: 7 bases; junction bases outside the gene matches: 10. The CDR3 bases are TGTGCCAGCGAATTGGACAGGGTTGGTGAAAAACTGTTTTTT. It translates to CASELDRVGEKLFF.

The CDR3 region has the DNA TGCAGCGCTCGGACAGGGACCACTGAAGCTTTCTTT. Translation: CSARTGTTEAFF. The rearrangement joins TRBV29-1 to TRBJ1-1; 8 positions match TRBD1. Per germline, CDR1 SQVTM and CDR2 ANQGSEA. CDR3 length equals 12 residues. Trimming removed 7 bases from V and 4 bases from J; junction bases left unmatched: 5. The whole variable domain, remainder taken from reference TRBV29-1 and TRBJ1-1, is SAVISQKPSRDICQRGTSLTIQCQVDSQVTMMFWYRQQPGQSLTLIATANQGSEATYESGFVIDKFPISRPNLTFSTLTVSNMSPEDSSIYLCSARTGTTEAFFGQGTRLTVV.